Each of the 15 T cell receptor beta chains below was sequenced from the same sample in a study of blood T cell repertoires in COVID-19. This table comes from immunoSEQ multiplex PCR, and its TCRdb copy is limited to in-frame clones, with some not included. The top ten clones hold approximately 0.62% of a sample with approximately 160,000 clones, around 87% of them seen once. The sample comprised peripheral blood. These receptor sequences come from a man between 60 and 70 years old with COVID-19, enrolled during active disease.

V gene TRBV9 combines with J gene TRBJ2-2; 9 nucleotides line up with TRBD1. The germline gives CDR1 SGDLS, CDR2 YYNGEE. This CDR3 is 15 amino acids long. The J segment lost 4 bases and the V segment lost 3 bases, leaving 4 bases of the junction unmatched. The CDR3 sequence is CASSAIQGATGELFF. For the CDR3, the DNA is TGTGCCAGCAGCGCTATACAGGGGGCCACCGGGGAGCTGTTTTTT.

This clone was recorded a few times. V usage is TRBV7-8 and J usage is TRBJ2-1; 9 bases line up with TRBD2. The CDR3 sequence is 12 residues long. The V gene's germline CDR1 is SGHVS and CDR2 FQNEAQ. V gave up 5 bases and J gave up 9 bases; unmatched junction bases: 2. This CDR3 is CASSAGGSEQFF. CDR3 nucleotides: TGTGCCAGCAGCGCGGGGGGGAGTGAGCAGTTCTTC.

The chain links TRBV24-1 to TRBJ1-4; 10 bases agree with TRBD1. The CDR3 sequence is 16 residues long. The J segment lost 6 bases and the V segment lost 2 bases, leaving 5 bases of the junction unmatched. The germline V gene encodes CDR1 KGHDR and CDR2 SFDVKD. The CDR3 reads CATSDSLGTGDEKLFF. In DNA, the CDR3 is TGTGCCACCAGTGATTCGCTCGGGACAGGGGATGAAAAACTGTTTTTT.

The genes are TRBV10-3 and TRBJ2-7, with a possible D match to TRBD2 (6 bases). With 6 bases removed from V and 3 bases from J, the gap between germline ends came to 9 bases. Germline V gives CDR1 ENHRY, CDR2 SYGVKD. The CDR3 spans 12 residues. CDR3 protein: CAISRGIYEQYF. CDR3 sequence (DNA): TGTGCCATCAGCCGGGGGATCTACGAGCAGTACTTC.

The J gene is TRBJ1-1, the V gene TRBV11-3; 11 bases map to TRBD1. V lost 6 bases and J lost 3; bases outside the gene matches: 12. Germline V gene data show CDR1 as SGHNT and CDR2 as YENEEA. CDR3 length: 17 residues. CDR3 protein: CASRPTGTGGAYTEAFF. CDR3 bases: TGTGCCAGCAGACCAACTGGGACAGGGGGAGCCTACACTGAAGCTTTCTTT.

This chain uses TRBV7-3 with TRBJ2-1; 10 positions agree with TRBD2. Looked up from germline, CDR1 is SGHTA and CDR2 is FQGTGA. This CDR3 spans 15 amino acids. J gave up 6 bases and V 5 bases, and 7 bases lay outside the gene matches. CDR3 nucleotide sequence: TGTGCCAGCAGCGTGGGACTAGCGAAGCTCAATGAGCAGTTCTTC. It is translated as CASSVGLAKLNEQFF.

The CDR3 loop reads CASSDSGGWEETQYF. In nucleotides, the CDR3 is TGTGCCAGCAGTGACTCAGGGGGCTGGGAAGAGACCCAGTACTTC. The rearrangement links TRBV2 to TRBJ2-5; 8 nucleotides line up with TRBD1. The CDR3 is 15 residues long. Per germline, CDR1 SNHLY and CDR2 FYNNEI. The J segment lost 3 bases and the V segment lost 3 bases, leaving 6 bases of the junction unmatched.

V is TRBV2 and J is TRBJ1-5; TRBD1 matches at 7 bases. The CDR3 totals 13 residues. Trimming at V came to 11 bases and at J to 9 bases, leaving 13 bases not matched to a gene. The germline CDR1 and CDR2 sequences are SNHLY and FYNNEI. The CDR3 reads CAWTDREPSPQHF. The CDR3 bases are TGTGCCTGGACCGACAGGGAGCCTTCGCCCCAGCATTTT.

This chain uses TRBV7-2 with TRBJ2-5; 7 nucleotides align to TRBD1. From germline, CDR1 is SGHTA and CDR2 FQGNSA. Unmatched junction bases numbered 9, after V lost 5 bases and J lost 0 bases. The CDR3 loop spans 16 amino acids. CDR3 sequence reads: CASSNLGQRNQETQYF. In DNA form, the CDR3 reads TGTGCCAGCAGCAACCTGGGACAGAGAAACCAAGAGACCCAGTACTTC.

The DNA for the CDR3 is TGTGCCAGCGGAAAGACAGGAGCTAATGAAAAACTGTTTTTT. The encoded protein is CASGKTGANEKLFF. The chain couples TRBV7-2 to TRBJ1-4, with D possibly being TRBD1 (6 bases). Germline V gives CDR1 SGHTA, CDR2 FQGNSA. The CDR3 contains 14 residues. V was pared by 8 bases and J by 3 bases, with 13 bases between.

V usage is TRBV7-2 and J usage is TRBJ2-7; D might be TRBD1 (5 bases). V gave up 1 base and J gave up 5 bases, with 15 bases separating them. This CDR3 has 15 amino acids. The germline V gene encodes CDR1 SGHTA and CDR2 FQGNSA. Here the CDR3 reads CASSLDRRWINEQYF. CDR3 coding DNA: TGTGCCAGCAGCTTAGACAGGCGGTGGATCAACGAGCAGTACTTC.

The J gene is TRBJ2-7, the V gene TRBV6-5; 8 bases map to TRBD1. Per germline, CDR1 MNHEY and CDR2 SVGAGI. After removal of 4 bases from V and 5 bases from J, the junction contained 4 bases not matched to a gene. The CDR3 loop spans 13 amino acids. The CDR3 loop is CASSWDRTHEQYF. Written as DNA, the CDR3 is TGTGCCAGCAGTTGGGACAGGACCCACGAGCAGTACTTC.

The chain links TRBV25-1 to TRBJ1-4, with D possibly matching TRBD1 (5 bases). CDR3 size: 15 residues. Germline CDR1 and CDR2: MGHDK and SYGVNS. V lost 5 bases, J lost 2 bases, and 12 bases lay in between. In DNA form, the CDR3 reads TGTGCCAGCAGTTACCACAGGTCCACTAATGAAAAACTGTTTTTT. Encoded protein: CASSYHRSTNEKLFF. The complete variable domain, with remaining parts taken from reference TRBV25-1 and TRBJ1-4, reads EADIYQTPRYLVIGTGKKITLECSQTMGHDKMYWYQQDPGMELHLIHYSYGVNSTEKGDLSSESTVSRIRTEHFPLTLESARPSHTSQYLCASSYHRSTNEKLFFGSGTQLSVL.

The CDR3 loop is CASSGSQGASGNTIYF. The CDR3 region has the DNA TGTGCCAGCAGCGGTTCACAGGGGGCGTCTGGAAACACCATATATTTT. This chain joins TRBV9 and TRBJ1-3, with 9 bases lining up with TRBD1. Losses at the gene ends were 3 bases for V and 1 base for J; bases not matched to a gene: 5. The CDR3 covers 16 residues. In germline, CDR1 is SGDLS, CDR2 YYNGEE.

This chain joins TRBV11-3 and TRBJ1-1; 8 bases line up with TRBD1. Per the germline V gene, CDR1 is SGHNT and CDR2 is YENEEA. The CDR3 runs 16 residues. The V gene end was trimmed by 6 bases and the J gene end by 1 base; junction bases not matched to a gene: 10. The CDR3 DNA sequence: TGTGCCAGCAGTTTCGGACAGGGTGGTAGGAACACTGAAGCTTTCTTT. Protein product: CASSFGQGGRNTEAFF.